Detailed here is one T cell receptor beta chain. Its matching antigen is unknown. This entry is derived from a study of a mutant IDH1 vaccine in newly diagnosed glioma. Study as a whole: Treated patients showed a male proportion of approximately 62%, a female proportion of roughly 38%, and a mean age of 40.4 years.

Study observations and caveats: Whatever changes occurred in top peripheral T cell clonotypes seemed unrelated to pseudoprogression. The study observed vaccine-induced immune responses in roughly 93% of patients.

Time point: week 35, safety follow-up. In every dose of vaccine, 300 ug of mutant IDH1 20-mer peptide was given alongside topical imiquimod. The donor cohort comprised cases of new WHO grade 3 or 4 IDH1-mutant, ATRX-lost astrocytoma. Germline V lookup: CDR1 MNHEY, CDR2 SVGAGI. The V end was cut by 6 bases, the J end by 2 bases, with 16 bases between. CDR3 size: 15 residues. The table came from immunoSEQ multiplex PCR; TCRdb's copy has only in-frame clones and leaves some out. The profile shows tens of thousands of clones, 76% of them singletons. This material consisted of PBMCs, taken from a glioma patient whose treatment included an IDH1 peptide vaccine. The chain recombines TRBV6-5 with TRBJ2-5, with a tentative D call TRBD1 (6 bases). This clonotype was sampled from a man between 40 and 49 years old with glioma. CDR3 bases: TGTGCCAGCAGCCCAAACAGGGATAGACAAGAGACCCAGTACTTC. It yields the protein CASSPNRDRQETQYF.